The rows below give T cell receptor beta chains drawn from one sample of a study of CD8 T cells in ankylosing spondylitis. TCRdb redid the calling of the 5' RACE reads with MiXCR, one entry per CDR3 protein. The sample lists about 360,000 distinct CDR3 sequences, under 15% occurring once. The sample comprised blood, either unsorted or a sorted T cell fraction (not recorded which). The receptors were gathered from a male donor with ankylosing spondylitis or in good health (not recorded which). CDR3s include the opening cysteine and the closing phenylalanine or tryptophan. Fields, in order: J gene, clone size, D gene, V gene, CDR3 DNA, CDR3 protein. A D gene is named only where the DNA matches it firmly. Only part of the rows carry a size: once, few, many, or a class if the clone is expanded.

J: TRBJ2-4; size: .; D: .; V: TRBV2; DNA: TGTGCCAGCACTTCCCGGGGCTCTGCCGGGACGCCTCAGTACTTC; CDR3: CASTSRGSAGTPQYF
J: TRBJ2-1; size: few; D: TRBD2; V: TRBV6-2/TRBV6-3; DNA: TGTGCCAGCAGTTCTAGCGGGGGTAGAAATGAGCAGTTCTTC; CDR3: CASSSSGGRNEQFF
J: TRBJ2-3; size: .; D: .; V: TRBV10-3; DNA: TGTGCCACTGCGACTAGTCCCGGGGATACGCAGTATTTT; CDR3: CATATSPGDTQYF
J: TRBJ1-2; size: .; D: TRBD1; V: TRBV5-1; DNA: TGCGCCAGCAGCCCGGGGGACAGGGGGCAACGTGGCTACACCTTC; CDR3: CASSPGDRGQRGYTF
J: TRBJ2-5; size: .; D: .; V: TRBV15; DNA: TGTGCCACCAGCGGAGGGTCCGGAGGGGAGACCCAGTACTTC; CDR3: CATSGGSGGETQYF
J: TRBJ2-5; size: .; D: .; V: TRBV7-9; DNA: TGTGCCAGCAGCGTAGGGCAGGGAGGTCAAGAGACCCAGTACTTC; CDR3: CASSVGQGGQETQYF
J: TRBJ2-5; size: few; D: .; V: TRBV14; DNA: TGTGCCAGCAGCCCGTACAGGGAAGAGACCCAGTACTTC; CDR3: CASSPYREETQYF
J: TRBJ2-7; size: few; D: TRBD1; V: TRBV4-1; DNA: TGCGCCAGCGCCCCTGGACAGGGGCCCTACGAGCAGTACTTC; CDR3: CASAPGQGPYEQYF
J: TRBJ1-5; size: few; D: TRBD1; V: TRBV6-1; DNA: TGTGCCAGCAGTCGCGAGGGGGCTAATCAGCCCCAGCATTTT; CDR3: CASSREGANQPQHF
J: TRBJ2-2; size: few; D: .; V: TRBV11-2; DNA: TGTGCCAGCAGCTCCCTCAAACACGGGATTGGCACCGGGGAGCTGTTTTTT; CDR3: CASSSLKHGIGTGELFF
J: TRBJ2-2; size: .; D: .; V: TRBV5-1; DNA: TGCGCCAGCTTTTCCACAGGTCGGGCCGGGGAGCTGTTTTTT; CDR3: CASFSTGRAGELFF
J: TRBJ1-2; size: .; D: .; V: TRBV6-1; DNA: TGTGCCAGCAGTAGAACAGGGTTCGAGGGTGGCTACACCTTC; CDR3: CASSRTGFEGGYTF
J: TRBJ2-5; size: .; D: .; V: TRBV5-6; DNA: TGTGCCAGCAGCGACCTTAGGACATACCAAGAGACCCAGTACTTC; CDR3: CASSDLRTYQETQYF
J: TRBJ2-3; size: .; D: TRBD1; V: TRBV27; DNA: TGTGCCAGCAGTCAGGACAGGGTTACGCAGTATTTT; CDR3: CASSQDRVTQYF
J: TRBJ1-1; size: few; D: .; V: TRBV29-1; DNA: TGCAGGGGGACCACGAACACTGAAGCTTTCTTT; CDR3: CRGTTNTEAFF
J: TRBJ2-1; size: .; D: .; V: TRBV15; DNA: TGTGCCACCAGCCGTCGAGGTGGGACCCCCCAATCGCATGAGCAGTTCTTC; CDR3: CATSRRGGTPQSHEQFF
J: TRBJ2-2; size: .; D: .; V: TRBV29-1; DNA: TGCAGCGTTGACGGGTGGGGGGCCACCGGGGAGCTGTTTTTT; CDR3: CSVDGWGATGELFF
J: TRBJ1-1; size: few; D: .; V: TRBV6-1; DNA: TGTGCCAGCAGTCTCTTAAAGGGACGGCGGAACACTGAAGCTTTCTTT; CDR3: CASSLLKGRRNTEAFF
J: TRBJ2-6; size: .; D: .; V: TRBV29-1; DNA: TGCAGCGCCTCAGGGGTTGGGGCCAACGTCCTGACTTTC; CDR3: CSASGVGANVLTF
J: TRBJ2-2; size: few; D: .; V: TRBV10-3; DNA: TGTGCCATCAGTGAGATCAGCGTAAGCGGGGAGCTGTTTTTT; CDR3: CAISEISVSGELFF
J: TRBJ2-1; size: .; D: .; V: TRBV7-2; DNA: TGTGCCAGCAGCTCCCCGGGTCCCTTCTACAATGAGCAGTTCTTC; CDR3: CASSSPGPFYNEQFF
J: TRBJ2-2; size: .; D: .; V: TRBV27; DNA: TGTGCCAGCACCCTGAGCTCGGGGGCCGCCACCGGGGAGCTGTTTTTT; CDR3: CASTLSSGAATGELFF
J: TRBJ2-3; size: many; D: .; V: TRBV5-1; DNA: TGCGCCAGCAGCTTGGATCAAGATACGCAGTATTTT; CDR3: CASSLDQDTQYF
J: TRBJ2-3; size: few; D: TRBD2; V: TRBV29-1; DNA: TGCAGCGTTCGGACTAGCGGCCGGTTTGATACGCAGTATTTT; CDR3: CSVRTSGRFDTQYF
J: TRBJ2-7; size: once; D: TRBD1; V: TRBV5-5; DNA: TGTGCCAGCAGCCCCCCCCGACAGGGTCTTTTCTACGAGCAGTACTTC; CDR3: CASSPPRQGLFYEQYF
J: TRBJ2-2; size: .; D: TRBD2; V: TRBV4-1; DNA: TGCGCCAGCAGCCAGGCGCCGGGACTAGCCACCGGGGAGCTGTTTTTT; CDR3: CASSQAPGLATGELFF
J: TRBJ1-1; size: .; D: TRBD1; V: TRBV6-6; DNA: TGTGCCAGCAGTCATACAGGGGTTGAAGCTTTCTTT; CDR3: CASSHTGVEAFF
J: TRBJ2-1; size: .; D: .; V: TRBV5-1; DNA: TGCGCCAGCAGCTTGGACCAACCCAATGAGCAGTTCTTC; CDR3: CASSLDQPNEQFF